Presented here are 21 T cell receptor beta chains from one specimen sequenced in a study of T-cell reconstitution after alpha-beta-depleted transplantation in children. This sample's TCRbeta library carried unique molecular identifier barcodes. Each CDR3 protein is one row after TCRdb ran MiXCR on the PCR reads. The sample holds under 450,000 distinct CDR3 sequences, about an eighth seen once. Here the sequenced sample was PBMCs, taken from the stem cell graft. The origin of the receptors is a human donor who donated a stem cell graft to a child with Fanconi anemia.

This clonotype was detected ten times or more. V gene TRBV7-6 combines with J gene TRBJ2-5; unclear D gene. Trimming cost V 3 bases and J 7 bases, with 15 bases left between them. The CDR3 sequence is 14 residues long. From germline, CDR1 is SGHVS and CDR2 FNYEAQ. CDR3: CASSLNSAVRTQYF. The CDR3 DNA reads TGTGCCAGCAGCTTGAACTCAGCTGTTAGGACCCAGTACTTC. Complete variable domain (other parts from reference TRBV7-6 and TRBJ2-5): GAGVSQSPRYKVTKRGQDVALRCDPISGHVSLYWYRQALGQGPEFLTYFNYEAQQDKSGLPNDRFSAERPEGSISTLTIQRTEQRDSAMYRCASSLNSAVRTQYFGPGTRLLVL.

This clonotype has only a few counts. V usage is TRBV6-1 and J usage is TRBJ2-7; TRBD1 aligns across 10 bases. The CDR3 covers 15 residues. V shed 6 bases and J 6 bases; nucleotides not matched to a gene: 11. Germline V gives CDR1 MNHNS, CDR2 SASEGT. CDR3 protein: CASSSGGDRGFEQYF. CDR3 sequence (DNA): TGTGCCAGCAGCTCGGGGGGGGACAGGGGCTTCGAGCAGTACTTC.

V and J are TRBV12-5 and TRBJ2-3; perhaps TRBD2 as D (5 bases). V was cut by 6 bases and J by 3 bases, with 10 bases left in between. The germline V gene encodes CDR1 LGHNT and CDR2 FRNRAP. CDR3 size: 13 residues. CDR3 sequence: CASGPSGTDTQYF. The CDR3 nucleotides are TGTGCTAGTGGACCTTCGGGAACAGATACGCAGTATTTT.

This clonotype was picked up a small number of times. This chain joins TRBV7-2 and TRBJ2-7; unclear D gene. V was trimmed by 5 bases and J by 2 bases, leaving 16 bases between them. The CDR3 has 15 amino acids. Germline V gene sequence: CDR1 SGHTA, CDR2 FQGNSA. CDR3 protein: CASSPKADGAYEQYF. The DNA for the CDR3 is TGTGCCAGCAGCCCAAAGGCGGACGGAGCCTACGAGCAGTACTTC.

This clonotype was recorded many times. The rearrangement uses TRBV7-2 and TRBJ2-1; D is unclear. The CDR3 is made up of 14 amino acids. V was clipped by 7 bases and J by 4 bases, with 14 bases between them. CDR1 and CDR2 from the germline V gene are SGHTA and FQGNSA. The CDR3 is CASKPSRWYNEQFF. The CDR3 DNA reads TGTGCCAGCAAGCCTTCTCGGTGGTACAATGAGCAGTTCTTC.

This clonotype was observed at least ten times. The chain has TRBV28 and TRBJ2-1; D call uncertain. The CDR3 loop spans 12 amino acids. From germline, CDR1 is MDHEN and CDR2 SYDVKM. V lost 1 base, J lost 9 bases, and 7 bases lay in between. The CDR3 is CASSLYPGEQFF. In nucleotides, the CDR3 is TGTGCCAGCAGTTTATACCCTGGTGAGCAGTTCTTC. The complete variable domain, with remaining parts taken from reference TRBV28 and TRBJ2-1, reads DVKVTQSSRYLVKRTGEKVFLECVQDMDHENMFWYRQDPGLGLRLIYFSYDVKMKEKGDIPEGYSVSREKKERFSLILESASTNQTSMYLCASSLYPGEQFFGPGTRLTVL.

The sample holds many counts of this clonotype. This chain links TRBV30 with TRBJ2-1; no reliable D call. CDR1 and CDR2 from the germline V gene are GTSNPN and SVGIG (reference sequence). V lost 1 base, J lost 9 bases, and 16 bases lay in between. CDR3 size: 14 residues. The CDR3 DNA reads as TGTGCCTGGAGTGGTGTTGAGTCCGGCCTTGAGCAGTTCTTC. Protein sequence: CAWSGVESGLEQFF.

Ten or more counts support this clonotype. The chain combines TRBV6-2 or TRBV6-3 with TRBJ2-2; no clear D. The CDR3 extends over 13 amino acids. The germline V and J ends were trimmed by 6 bases and 7 bases, with 12 bases remaining between them. Germline assignment: CDR1 MNHEY and CDR2 SVGEGT. CDR3 DNA sequence: TGTGCCAGCAGAGGCCAGATTGGCGGGGAGCTGTTTTTT. Residues: CASRGQIGGELFF.

This clonotype was detected only once. V gene TRBV7-2 combines with J gene TRBJ1-2; no reliable D call. Germline CDR1 SGHTA, CDR2 FQGNSA. CDR3 size: 15 residues. The V end was cut by 0 bases, the J end by 0 bases, with 8 bases between. DNA of the CDR3: TGTGCCAGCAGCTTAGCGGGTCAGGCTAACTATGGCTACACCTTC. It codes for CASSLAGQANYGYTF. The full variable domain, completed using reference TRBV7-2 and TRBJ1-2, is GAGVSQSPSNKVTEKGKDVELRCDPISGHTALYWYRQSLGQGLEFLIYFQGNSAPDKSGLPSDRFSAERTGGSVSTLTIQRTQQEDSAVYLCASSLAGQANYGYTFGSGTRLTVV.

The genes are TRBV20-1 and TRBJ1-4, with D maybe TRBD1 (5 bases). CDR1 is DFQATT and CDR2 is SNEGSKA in the germline V gene (reference sequence). The CDR3 consists of 15 residues. Trimming removed 5 bases at V and 3 bases at J, with 16 bases between. The CDR3 nucleotides are TGCAGTGCTGGTCTCACCGGGACCTCTAATGAAAAACTGTTTTTT. Its protein product is CSAGLTGTSNEKLFF.

V usage is TRBV12-3 or TRBV12-4 and J usage is TRBJ1-4; a possible D gene is TRBD1 (5 bases). Trimming took 3 bases from V and 7 from J, leaving 15 bases between them. The CDR3 runs 15 residues. The CDR3 is CASSFFGGLSEKLFF. As DNA, the CDR3 is TGTGCCAGCAGTTTCTTCGGGGGACTTAGTGAAAAACTGTTTTTT.

This clonotype was detected only once. The rearrangement uses TRBV18 and TRBJ2-7; D gene uncertain. CDR1 KGHSH and CDR2 LQKENI come from the germline V gene. Deletions cut 4 bases from V and 2 bases from J, with 21 bases between. The CDR3 loop spans 17 amino acids. The CDR3 here is CASSLPPTAAWPYEQYF. The CDR3, as DNA: TGTGCCAGCTCACTCCCGCCTACGGCAGCATGGCCCTACGAGCAGTACTTC.

This clonotype turned up a few times. The genes are TRBV7-3 and TRBJ2-3, with D unresolved. Per the germline V gene, CDR1 is SGHTA and CDR2 is FQGTGA. Trimming took off 5 bases at V and 2 bases at J, with 11 bases between the two ends. The CDR3 sequence is 14 residues long. CDR3 protein: CASSAKDATDTQYF. CDR3 DNA: TGTGCCAGCAGCGCTAAAGATGCCACAGATACGCAGTATTTT.

This clonotype came up a few times. The J gene is TRBJ1-1, the V gene TRBV27; 8 bases are shared with TRBD1. V dropped 1 base and J dropped 2; count of bases not matched to a gene: 9. Germline CDR1 reads MNHEY; CDR2 reads SMNVEV (reference sequence). The CDR3 is made up of 17 amino acids. The chain's CDR3 is CASSLFTGTGYNTEAFF. The CDR3 coding sequence is TGTGCCAGCAGTTTATTTACCGGGACAGGATATAACACTGAAGCTTTCTTT.

This clonotype appeared many times. The chain employs TRBV24-1 and TRBJ2-6; D ambiguous. Germline CDR1 KGHDR, CDR2 SFDVKD. The CDR3 is made up of 13 amino acids. V gave up 9 bases and J gave up 2 bases, with 7 bases separating them. The CDR3 region is CATSIPGANVLTF. CDR3 DNA: TGTGCCACCTCCATTCCTGGGGCCAACGTCCTGACTTTC.

This clonotype was seen a handful of times. This chain connects TRBV20-1 to TRBJ2-1; D might be TRBD2 (6 bases). This CDR3 contains 16 residues. Trimming took 1 base from V and 0 from J, leaving 13 bases between them. Germline loops: CDR1 DFQATT, CDR2 SNEGSKA (reference sequence). CDR3 bases: TGCAGTGCTAGAGTCTCAAGCGGGCCCTCCTACAATGAGCAGTTCTTC. Translating it yields CSARVSSGPSYNEQFF.

This sequence joins TRBV10-3 and TRBJ2-7, with D possibly TRBD2 on 5 matching bases. Germline values: CDR1 ENHRY, CDR2 SYGVKD. The CDR3 sequence is 12 residues long. Trimming left V 4 bases short and J 6 bases short, with 10 bases between. The CDR3, as DNA: TGTGCCATCAGTGCGGACGGGGTCGAGCAGTACGTC. Its protein product is CAISADGVEQYV.

The chain is built from TRBV29-1 and TRBJ2-1, with 9 bases aligning to TRBD2. V was clipped by 5 bases and J by 3 bases; unmatched bases: 8. This CDR3 is built from 15 residues. Looked up from germline, CDR1 is SQVTM and CDR2 is ANQGSEA. CDR3 loop: CSVQEAGGDYNEQFF. The CDR3, as DNA: TGCAGCGTTCAGGAGGCGGGGGGGGACTACAATGAGCAGTTCTTC.

This clonotype came up many times. The rearrangement links TRBV5-6 to TRBJ2-5; 8 bases align to TRBD1. J gave up 4 bases and V 0 bases, and 8 bases lay outside the gene matches. The CDR3 runs to 16 residues. Looked up from germline, CDR1 is SGHDT and CDR2 is YYEEEE. CDR3 loop: CASSLDRGFNLETQYF. The CDR3 DNA is TGTGCCAGCAGCTTGGACAGGGGGTTCAACCTAGAGACCCAGTACTTC. Together with reference TRBV5-6 and TRBJ2-5, the CDR3 gives the full variable domain: DAGVTQSPTHLIKTRGQQVTLRCSPKSGHDTVSWYQQALGQGPQFIFQYYEEEERQRGNFPDRFSGHQFPNYSSELNVNALLLGDSALYLCASSLDRGFNLETQYFGPGTRLLVL.

A few counts support this clonotype. The chain employs TRBV7-2 and TRBJ1-5; perhaps TRBD1 as D (5 bases). There are 15 residues in the CDR3. From germline, CDR1 is SGHTA and CDR2 FQGNSA. V was pared by 1 base and J by 7 bases, with 14 bases between. The DNA for the CDR3 is TGTGCCAGCAGCTTAGGCGTCAGGGAGAGCCAGCCCCAGCATTTT. Encoded protein: CASSLGVRESQPQHF. Using reference TRBV7-2 and TRBJ1-5 for the parts outside the CDR3, the full variable domain is GAGVSQSPSNKVTEKGKDVELRCDPISGHTALYWYRQSLGQGLEFLIYFQGNSAPDKSGLPSDRFSAERTGGSVSTLTIQRTQQEDSAVYLCASSLGVRESQPQHFGDGTRLSIL.

This clonotype showed up many times. The CDR3 DNA reads TGCAGTGCTAGGATTGGGACAGATACGCAGTATTTT. Translation gives CSARIGTDTQYF. The chain has TRBV20-1 and TRBJ2-3; D gene unclear. Germline CDR1 and CDR2: DFQATT and SNEGSKA (reference sequence). CDR3 length: 12 residues. V was clipped by 3 bases and J by 3 bases, with 7 bases between them.